One and the same sample provided the 30 T cell receptor beta chains below, sequenced in a study of shared clonotypes between healthy human individuals. Generated by immunoSEQ multiplex PCR, the TCRdb table keeps only in-frame clones and is missing some. The data contain millions of clones, around 95% of them singletons. Sequencing used naive CD4+ T cells sorted from blood. Subset specified: CD45RA+ positively selected. These receptors originate from a man aged 18 to 35 in good health.

The chain carries TRBV4-3 and TRBJ2-3; 9 nucleotides match TRBD2. The CDR3 is 14 amino acids. Looked up from germline, CDR1 is LGHNA and CDR2 is YSLEER. V was clipped by 4 bases and J by 5 bases; unmatched bases: 4. The CDR3 here is CASSRREGGDTQYF. The CDR3 region has the DNA TGCGCCAGCAGCCGGCGGGAGGGCGGAGATACGCAGTATTTT.

The chain combines TRBV6-5 with TRBJ2-2; D gene ambiguous. V lost 2 bases and J lost 9, with 16 bases in between. This CDR3 is built from 15 residues. Germline CDR1 is MNHEY and CDR2 is SVGAGI. CDR3 region: CASSYKGLLGRELFF. CDR3 bases: TGTGCCAGCAGTTACAAGGGCCTCCTGGGGAGGGAGCTGTTTTTT.

Of note for this clone: Other DNA sequences in this specimen translate into the identical CDR3. This chain links TRBV7-9 with TRBJ2-5, with unresolved D. The germline V gene has CDR1 SEHNR and CDR2 FQNEAQ (reference sequence). This CDR3 region has 12 residues. V was trimmed by 1 base and J by 5 bases, leaving 5 bases between them. The CDR3 protein is CASSLGSETQYF. The CDR3 nucleotides are TGTGCCAGCAGCTTAGGGTCGGAGACCCAGTACTTC.

The CDR3 DNA reads TGTGCCAGCAGCTTCCCTCTACTAGCGGGAGGGCAACGAGATACGCAGTATTTT. Its protein is CASSFPLLAGGQRDTQYF. This chain joins TRBV13 and TRBJ2-3; TRBD2 matches at 13 bases. The J segment lost 5 bases and the V segment lost 3 bases, leaving 11 bases of the junction unmatched. Germline values: CDR1 PRHDT, CDR2 FYEKMQ (reference sequence). The CDR3 extends over 18 amino acids. Full variable domain (remainder filled in from reference TRBV13 and TRBJ2-3): AAGVIQSPRHLIKEKRETATLKCYPIPRHDTVYWYQQGPGQDPQFLISFYEKMQSDKGSIPDRFSAQQFSDYHSELNMSSLELGDSALYFCASSFPLLAGGQRDTQYFGPGTRLTVL.

Points on this clone: The sample carries other DNA sequences with the same CDR3. This chain uses TRBV5-1 with TRBJ2-5, with D possibly matching TRBD2 (6 bases). The ends were cut back, 0 bases at V and 5 bases at J, with 8 bases in the middle. This CDR3 region has 13 residues. The germline V gene has CDR1 SGHRS and CDR2 YFSETQ. The CDR3 sequence is CASSLGGGETQYF. In nucleotides, the CDR3 is TGCGCCAGCAGCTTGGGAGGAGGGGAGACCCAGTACTTC. Based on the CDR3 plus reference TRBV5-1 and TRBJ2-5, the full variable domain is KAGVTQTPRYLIKTRGQQVTLSCSPISGHRSVSWYQQTPGQGLQFLFEYFSETQRNKGNFPGRFSGRQFSNSRSEMNVSTLELGDSALYLCASSLGGGETQYFGPGTRLLVL.

Of note for this clone: Other DNA sequences in this specimen translate into the identical CDR3. The chain recombines TRBV19 with TRBJ2-2; 7 bases are shared with TRBD1. The CDR3 has 14 residues. Germline lookup yields CDR1 LNHDA and CDR2 SQIVND (reference sequence). Unmatched junction bases numbered 4, after V lost 8 bases and J lost 1 base. The CDR3 loop is CASSTGWNTGELFF. The CDR3 DNA reads as TGTGCCAGTTCGACAGGGTGGAACACCGGGGAGCTGTTTTTT.

The chain carries TRBV29-1 and TRBJ2-3; TRBD2 matches at 8 bases. The CDR3 is 14 residues long. Germline trimming cut 7 bases from V and 2 bases from J; bases unmatched to any gene: 8. Germline CDR1 and CDR2: SQVTM and ANQGSEA. CDR3 DNA: TGCAGCGCATATAGCGGGAAAGTCACAGATACGCAGTATTTT. This codes for CSAYSGKVTDTQYF.

The rearrangement links TRBV28 to TRBJ2-5, with 11 bases matching TRBD1. From germline, CDR1 is MDHEN and CDR2 SYDVKM. The CDR3 is 17 amino acids. Germline trimming cut 10 bases from V and 1 base from J; bases unmatched to any gene: 14. In DNA, the CDR3 is TGTGCCATCGGTAAAGGGGGACAGGGGGGACTCCAAGAGACCCAGTACTTC. This translates into CAIGKGGQGGLQETQYF.

This chain joins TRBV18 and TRBJ2-2, with TRBD1 as a possible D gene (6 bases). Per the germline V gene, CDR1 is KGHSH and CDR2 is LQKENI. V shed 4 bases and J shed 4 bases, with 10 bases lying between them. The CDR3 extends over 14 amino acids. This chain's CDR3 is CASSRNRATGELFF. CDR3 nucleotide sequence: TGTGCCAGCTCACGTAACAGGGCCACCGGGGAGCTGTTTTTT.

For the CDR3, the DNA is TGTGCCAGCAGTGAAAATGGAGGTAGGGCGCGAGCTTTCTTT. It codes for CASSENGGRARAFF. The chain is built from TRBV25-1 and TRBJ1-1; D gene ambiguous. The V end lost 2 bases, the J end lost 10 bases, and 17 bases lay between the germline ends. Germline CDR1 reads MGHDK; CDR2 reads SYGVNS. The CDR3 is 14 residues long.

This chain connects TRBV7-8 to TRBJ2-2; TRBD2 agrees at 9 bases. Germline values: CDR1 SGHVS, CDR2 FQNEAQ. Losses at the gene ends were 2 bases for V and 5 bases for J; bases not matched to a gene: 9. The CDR3 consists of 17 residues. The chain's CDR3 is CASSLRGSGSNTGELFF. The CDR3 region has the DNA TGTGCCAGCAGCTTACGGGGTAGCGGGAGTAATACCGGGGAGCTGTTTTTT. The complete variable domain, with remaining parts taken from reference TRBV7-8 and TRBJ2-2, reads GAGVSQSPRYKVAKRGQDVALRCDPISGHVSLFWYQQALGQGPEFLTYFQNEAQLDKSGLPSDRFFAERPEGSVSTLKIQRTQQEDSAVYLCASSLRGSGSNTGELFFGEGSRLTVL.

The chain is built from TRBV4-3 and TRBJ1-4; the D gene is possibly TRBD1 (5 bases). V lost 1 base and J 5 bases, leaving 11 bases between the germline ends. CDR3 size: 15 residues. The V gene's germline CDR1 is LGHNA and CDR2 YSLEER. The CDR3 loop reads CASSQGQGQNEKLFF. The CDR3 DNA sequence: TGCGCCAGCAGCCAAGGCCAGGGTCAAAATGAAAAACTGTTTTTT.

The V gene is TRBV2, the J gene TRBJ2-3; possibly TRBD2 for D (5 bases). Between the trimmed V and J ends, which lost 0 bases and 2 bases, there was a span of 15 bases. The CDR3 is made up of 17 amino acids. Germline CDR1 reads SNHLY; CDR2 reads FYNNEI. CDR3 amino acids: CASSEASRLLNTDTQYF. CDR3 DNA sequence: TGTGCCAGCAGTGAAGCGTCTCGACTACTAAACACAGATACGCAGTATTTT.

V is TRBV28 and J is TRBJ1-5; D is possibly TRBD1 (6 bases). Germline V gene sequence: CDR1 MDHEN, CDR2 SYDVKM. CDR3 size: 14 residues. The V end lost 6 bases, the J end lost 4 bases, and 13 bases lay between the germline ends. The CDR3 DNA sequence: TGTGCCAGCAGCGCGAGGACAGTTAATCAGCCCCAGCATTTT. Its translation is CASSARTVNQPQHF.

This chain connects TRBV7-8 to TRBJ2-3; TRBD2 matches 10 bases. CDR1 and CDR2 (germline): SGHVS, FQNEAQ. The CDR3 is 16 residues long. The V gene end was trimmed by 4 bases and the J gene end by 3 bases; junction bases not matched to a gene: 7. For the CDR3, the DNA is TGTGCCAGCAGCTCCCTAGCGGGAGAAGCGACAGATACGCAGTATTTT. It codes for CASSSLAGEATDTQYF.

In this sample, this clone turned up once. This sequence joins TRBV25-1 and TRBJ1-2, with 7 bases aligning to TRBD1. V gave up 1 base and J gave up 5 bases; unmatched junction bases: 10. The germline V gene encodes CDR1 MGHDK and CDR2 SYGVNS. The CDR3 consists of 16 residues. The CDR3 here is CASSELVGTADYGYTF. In nucleotides, the CDR3 is TGTGCCAGCAGTGAATTGGTGGGGACAGCTGATTATGGCTACACCTTC.

The chain has TRBV25-1 and TRBJ1-5; D not certain. This CDR3 spans 14 amino acids. Trimming pared 6 bases from V and 4 bases from J, leaving 13 bases between. The germline CDR1 and CDR2 sequences are MGHDK and SYGVNS. This chain's CDR3 is CASSQSKVNQPQHF. In DNA, the CDR3 is TGTGCCAGCAGCCAATCAAAGGTAAATCAGCCCCAGCATTTT.

Comment on this clone: A much more abundant neighbour one base away suggests this may be a read error. CDR3 DNA: TGTGCCAGCAGCCCCGGGGAATATAATTCACCCCTCCACTTT. This encodes CASSPGEYNSPLHF. The chain joins TRBV7-9 to TRBJ1-6; D is uncertain. Germline V lookup: CDR1 SEHNR, CDR2 FQNEAQ (reference sequence). This CDR3 region has 14 residues. Trimming shortened V by 5 bases and J by 4 bases, and 9 bases separated the two germline ends.

The rearrangement links TRBV4-1 to TRBJ1-4, with no clear D. V shed 2 bases and J shed 6 bases, with 10 bases lying between them. CDR3 length: 14 amino acids. The germline V gene has CDR1 MGHRA and CDR2 YSYEKL. CDR3 in amino acids: CASSQHFTYEKLFF. In DNA form, the CDR3 reads TGCGCCAGCAGCCAACATTTCACCTATGAAAAACTGTTTTTT.

The V call is TRBV18, the J call TRBJ2-7; TRBD1 agrees at 7 bases. V trimming: 2 bases; J trimming: 4 bases; junction bases outside the gene matches: 5. From germline, CDR1 is KGHSH and CDR2 LQKENI. The CDR3 spans 14 residues. For the CDR3, the DNA is TGTGCCAGCTCACCATTGGGACAGATTTACGAGCAGTACTTC. Its protein product is CASSPLGQIYEQYF.

The chain has TRBV11-2 and TRBJ1-2; D possibly corresponds to TRBD1 (5 bases). CDR1 is SGHAT and CDR2 is FQNNGV in the germline V gene. Trimming removed 2 bases from V and 2 bases from J, with 9 bases in between. This CDR3 comprises 14 residues. The CDR3 DNA is TGTGCCAGCAGCTTACTGACAGAGAACTATGGCTACACCTTC. Amino acid sequence: CASSLLTENYGYTF.

About this clone: Mismatch with germline at one junction end may stem from a read error. The chain couples TRBV7-7 to TRBJ2-2, with a tentative D call TRBD1 (7 bases). The CDR3 loop spans 17 amino acids. Germline values: CDR1 SSHAT, CDR2 FNYEAQ (reference sequence). The CDR3 here is CASSLTEGAVLTGELFF. CDR3 nucleotide sequence: TGTGCTAGCAGCTTAACGGAGGGGGCGGTCCTCACCGGGGAGCTGTTTTTT.

This clone has just one count. The V call is TRBV10-2, the J call TRBJ1-4; weak D call: TRBD1 (5 bases). Per germline, CDR1 WSHSY and CDR2 SAAADI. Trimming took off 10 bases at V and 0 bases at J, with 15 bases between the two ends. The CDR3 contains 15 residues. The CDR3 reads CATNPGGATNEKLFF. CDR3 bases: TGCGCCACCAACCCGGGAGGGGCAACTAATGAAAAACTGTTTTTT.

The genes are TRBV6-1 and TRBJ1-2; 7 bases agree with TRBD1. V gave up 6 bases and J gave up 5 bases; unmatched junction bases: 3. CDR3 length: 12 amino acids. Germline CDR1 reads MNHNS; CDR2 reads SASEGT. CDR3 loop: CASSGTEYGYTF. The CDR3 coding sequence is TGTGCCAGCAGCGGGACAGAATATGGCTACACCTTC.

V is TRBV28 and J is TRBJ2-1, with D tentatively TRBD2 (6 bases). V lost 7 bases to trimming and J lost 7 bases, with 14 bases between them. The CDR3 is made up of 13 amino acids. The germline gives CDR1 MDHEN, CDR2 SYDVKM. This CDR3 reads CASTPHGGNEQFF. Here the CDR3 DNA reads TGTGCCAGCACCCCTCATGGGGGGAATGAGCAGTTCTTC.

The V and J genes are TRBV6-6 and TRBJ2-7; TRBD2 matches 9 bases. This CDR3 has 16 residues. V dropped 6 bases and J dropped 0; count of bases not matched to a gene: 9. Germline V gene data show CDR1 as MNHNY and CDR2 as SVGAGI (reference sequence). The CDR3 protein is CASRGLSGGFSYEQYF. The DNA for the CDR3 is TGTGCCAGCAGGGGACTCAGCGGGGGGTTCTCCTACGAGCAGTACTTC.

The chain recombines TRBV18 with TRBJ2-1; 8 positions agree with TRBD2. V lost 8 bases, J lost 4 bases, and 4 bases stayed unmatched. The germline V gene encodes CDR1 KGHSH and CDR2 LQKENI. The CDR3 loop spans 13 amino acids. For the CDR3, the DNA is TGTGCCAGCCGTACTAGCGGATACAATGAGCAGTTCTTC. Its translation: CASRTSGYNEQFF.

This clone was counted once. The chain links TRBV10-2 to TRBJ1-4; a weak D match, TRBD1 (6 bases). The CDR3 covers 12 residues. Per the germline V gene, CDR1 is WSHSY and CDR2 is SAAADI. V was pared by 7 bases and J by 7 bases, with 10 bases between. CDR3 DNA: TGCGCCAGCAAACAGGGAACTGAAAAACTGTTTTTT. Translated: CASKQGTEKLFF.

This chain links TRBV5-3 with TRBJ2-3; tentatively, D is TRBD1 (5 bases). TRBV5-3 has ORF status, its function being uncertain. The CDR3 length is 15 residues. The V gene lost 0 bases and the J gene lost 6 bases, with 14 bases spanning the gap. CDR3 amino acids: CARSLDRSILDTQYF. For the CDR3, the DNA is TGTGCCAGAAGCTTGGACAGGTCGATTTTGGATACGCAGTATTTT.

The chain is built from TRBV2 and TRBJ2-7; 7 nucleotides agree with TRBD1. The V gene end was trimmed by 6 bases and the J gene end by 1 base; junction bases not matched to a gene: 9. The V gene's germline CDR1 is SNHLY and CDR2 FYNNEI. This CDR3 has 15 amino acids. The CDR3 is CASRPLGTASYEQYF. Here the CDR3 DNA reads TGTGCCAGCAGACCTTTGGGGACAGCTTCCTACGAGCAGTACTTC. The full variable domain, with the rest looked up from reference TRBV2 and TRBJ2-7, is EPEVTQTPSHQVTQMGQEVILRCVPISNHLYFYWYRQILGQKVEFLVSFYNNEISEKSEIFDDQFSVERPDGSNFTLKIRSTKLEDSAMYFCASRPLGTASYEQYFGPGTRLTVT.